The present T cell receptor beta chain was sequenced within a study of blood T cell repertoires in COVID-19. TCRdb's copy holds only in-frame clones and misses some; the assay was immunoSEQ multiplex PCR. The table has about 120,000 clones, around nine tenths seen once. This clone was seen just once. The germline V gene has CDR1 MNHEY and CDR2 SMNVEV (reference sequence). V was shortened by 4 bases and J by 0 bases, with 19 bases between the two germline ends. The CDR3 loop spans 18 amino acids. The rearrangement links TRBV27 to TRBJ1-3; D is unclear. The source is a man aged 45-65 years with acute or convalescent COVID-19. Material for sequencing was peripheral blood. CDR3 protein: CASSSLPPRAGSGNTIYF. The CDR3 bases are TGTGCCAGCAGTTCTCTACCCCCCCGCGCAGGCTCTGGAAACACCATATATTTT.